The 6 T cell receptor beta chains below were found in one sample sequenced in a study of blood T cell repertoires in COVID-19. Here immunoSEQ multiplex PCR was the method, and the copy in TCRdb shows in-frame clones only, minus some. The sample has roughly 280,000 clones; around 87% are singletons. The sample taken for sequencing was peripheral blood. These receptors were obtained from a man aged 18 to 30 with active or convalescent COVID-19.

This clone showed up just a few times. The chain combines TRBV28 with TRBJ2-7, with D perhaps TRBD1 (5 bases). The CDR3 loop spans 14 amino acids. Germline-derived CDR1 and CDR2 are MDHEN and SYDVKM. Trimming cost V 2 bases and J 3 bases, with 11 bases left between them. CDR3 residues: CASSLTWTIYEQYF. The CDR3 nucleotides are TGTGCCAGCAGTTTAACTTGGACAATCTACGAGCAGTACTTC.

The chain couples TRBV12-5 to TRBJ2-1; 7 positions match TRBD1. Per germline, CDR1 LGHNT and CDR2 FRNRAP. Trimming cost V 3 bases and J 6 bases; bases outside gene matches: 20. CDR3 size: 19 residues. The CDR3 spells CASGFLLRGPSKKSNEQFF. The DNA of the CDR3 is TGTGCTAGTGGTTTTCTTCTTAGGGGGCCTTCCAAAAAATCCAATGAGCAGTTCTTC. Filled out from reference TRBV12-5 and TRBJ2-1, the complete variable domain reads DARVTQTPRHKVTEMGQEVTMRCQPILGHNTVFWYRQTMMQGLELLAYFRNRAPLDDSGMPKDRFSAEMPDATLATLKIQPSEPRDSAVYFCASGFLLRGPSKKSNEQFFGPGTRLTVL.

The chain uses TRBV6-2 or TRBV6-3 and TRBJ1-5; D call uncertain. V gave up 4 bases and J gave up 7 bases, with 11 bases separating them. Germline loops: CDR1 MNHEY, CDR2 SVGEGT. The CDR3 extends over 13 amino acids. The CDR3 DNA is TGTGCCAGCAGTTGGGAGTTGGGACAGCCCCAGCATTTT. Translated, it gives CASSWELGQPQHF.

This chain joins TRBV28 and TRBJ1-4; D gene ambiguous. CDR1 is MDHEN and CDR2 is SYDVKM in the germline V gene. The CDR3 length is 15 residues. The V and J ends lost 5 bases and 8 bases respectively, with 18 bases between them. The CDR3 sequence: CASSNGGRLDEKLFF. The DNA of the CDR3 is TGTGCCAGCAGTAACGGAGGGAGATTGGACGAAAAACTGTTTTTT.

The rearrangement uses TRBV5-8 and TRBJ2-3; 7 bases are shared with TRBD1. The germline gives CDR1 SGHTS, CDR2 YDEGEE. Germline trimming cut 5 bases from V and 5 bases from J; bases unmatched to any gene: 11. There are 15 residues in the CDR3. CDR3 nucleotide sequence: TGTGCCAGCAGATCGAGGGACAGAGGGGGAGATACGCAGTATTTT. Translated, it gives CASRSRDRGGDTQYF.

This clone has a handful of counts. The rearrangement uses TRBV5-1 and TRBJ2-5, with 7 bases fitting TRBD1. Unmatched junction bases numbered 12, after V lost 4 bases and J lost 3 bases. Per germline, CDR1 SGHRS and CDR2 YFSETQ. This CDR3 has 16 amino acids. This CDR3 reads CASSPSDRAPKETQYF. The CDR3, as DNA: TGCGCCAGCAGCCCCTCTGACAGGGCCCCTAAAGAGACCCAGTACTTC.